What follows is one T cell receptor (beta chain) and its context. What it binds is unknown. Mismatch with germline at one junction end may stem from a read error. Combining a sample-barcoded 5' primer with a J-beta primer mix, a second PCR ran for about 6 to 12 cycles. TCRdb reprocessed the 5' RACE reads with MiXCR, giving one entry per CDR3 protein. The sample has some 1,800,000 distinct CDR3 sequences, more than 35% seen once; the top ten hold roughly 23%. The record originates from a study of blood T cells in healthy people across ages. General observations from the study: Any conclusive comparison of naive versus antigen-experienced cells was prevented by using unsorted PBMCs. Aged donors had fewer naive CD4+ cells and lower diversity than long-lived donors. It was held that the diversity estimates obtained from one million T cells were underestimates. Per million T cells, TCR beta diversity dropped about linearly as age rose.

Per the germline V gene, CDR1 is SGHRS and CDR2 is YFSETQ. The CDR3 sequence is 14 residues long. Sample: blood. This receptor was taken from a human donor in good health. The chain uses TRBV5-1 and TRBJ1-2; D remains ambiguous. CDR3 sequence (DNA): TGCGCCAGCAGCTTGGTTACACAATTATATGGCCACACCTTC. Translating it yields CASSLVTQLYGHTF.